This entry describes one T cell receptor (beta chain). This sample is part of a study of blood T cell repertoires in COVID-19. Study information: The United States, Italy and Spain supplied acute and convalescent COVID-19 samples. PBMCs, B-cell-depleted T cells, or T cells provided the cDNA or gDNA that made up the material.

In the original processing: Reference gene primer amplification gave nucleated cell count estimates. The assay was immunoSEQ multiplex PCR, and TCRdb's table has in-frame clones only and misses some. Clone size and the V and J calls come from that table; the DNA yielded D and trimming. The table records over 200,000 clones, around nine tenths of them present only once. The CDR3 is made up of 11 amino acids. V was cut by 7 bases and J by 13 bases, with 14 bases left in between. The sample taken for sequencing was peripheral blood. The chain joins TRBV12-3 or TRBV12-4 to TRBJ2-1; TRBD1 might be the D (5 bases). The origin of this receptor is a man between 35 and 55 years old who had recovered from COVID-19. The CDR3 sequence: CASKSRQSQFF. The CDR3 DNA is TGTGCCAGCAAATCACGACAGTCTCAGTTCTTC.